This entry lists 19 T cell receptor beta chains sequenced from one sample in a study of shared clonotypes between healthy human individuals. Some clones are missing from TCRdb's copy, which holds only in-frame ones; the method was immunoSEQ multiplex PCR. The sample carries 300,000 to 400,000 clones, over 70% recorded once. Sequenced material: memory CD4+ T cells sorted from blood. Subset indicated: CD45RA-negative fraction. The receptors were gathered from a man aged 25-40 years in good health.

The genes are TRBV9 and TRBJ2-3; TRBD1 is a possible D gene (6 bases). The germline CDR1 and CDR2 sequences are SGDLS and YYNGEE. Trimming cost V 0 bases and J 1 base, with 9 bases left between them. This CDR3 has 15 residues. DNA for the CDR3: TGTGCCAGCAGCGTAGGGGACACCGGCACAGATACGCAGTATTTT. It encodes CASSVGDTGTDTQYF.

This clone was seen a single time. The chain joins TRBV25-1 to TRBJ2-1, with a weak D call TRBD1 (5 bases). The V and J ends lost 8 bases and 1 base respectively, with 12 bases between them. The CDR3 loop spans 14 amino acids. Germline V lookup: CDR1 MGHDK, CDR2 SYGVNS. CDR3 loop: CASRGQLSYNEQFF. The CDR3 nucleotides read TGTGCCAGCCGTGGACAACTATCCTACAATGAGCAGTTCTTC.

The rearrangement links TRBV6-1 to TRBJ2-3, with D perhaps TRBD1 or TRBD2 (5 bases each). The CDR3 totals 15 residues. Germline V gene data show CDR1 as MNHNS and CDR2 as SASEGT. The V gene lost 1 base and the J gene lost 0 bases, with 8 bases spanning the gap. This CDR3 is CASSEERDSTDTQYF. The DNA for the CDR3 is TGTGCCAGCAGTGAAGAGAGGGACAGCACAGATACGCAGTATTTT.

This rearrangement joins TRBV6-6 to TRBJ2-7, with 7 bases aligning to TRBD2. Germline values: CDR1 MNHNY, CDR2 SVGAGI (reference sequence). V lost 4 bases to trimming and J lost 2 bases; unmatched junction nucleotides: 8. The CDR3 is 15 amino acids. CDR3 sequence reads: CASSSHAGDPYEQYF. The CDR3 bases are TGTGCCAGCAGTTCGCACGCGGGGGACCCCTACGAGCAGTACTTC.

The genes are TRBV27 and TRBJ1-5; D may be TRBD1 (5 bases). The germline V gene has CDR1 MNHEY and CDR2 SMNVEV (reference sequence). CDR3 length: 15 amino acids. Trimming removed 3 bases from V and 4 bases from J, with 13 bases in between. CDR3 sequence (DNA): TGTGCCAGCAGTTTGGGGAGGGGACGTAATCAGCCCCAGCATTTT. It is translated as CASSLGRGRNQPQHF.

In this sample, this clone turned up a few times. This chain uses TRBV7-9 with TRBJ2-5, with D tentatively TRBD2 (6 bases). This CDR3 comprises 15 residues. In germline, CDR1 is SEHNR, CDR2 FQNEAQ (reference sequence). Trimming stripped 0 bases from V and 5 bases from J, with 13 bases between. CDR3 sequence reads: CASSLAEGWIETQYF. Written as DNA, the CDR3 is TGTGCCAGCAGCTTAGCGGAGGGGTGGATTGAGACCCAGTACTTC. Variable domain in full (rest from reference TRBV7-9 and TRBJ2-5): DTGVSQNPRHKITKRGQNVTFRCDPISEHNRLYWYRQTLGQGPEFLTYFQNEAQLEKSRLLSDRFSAERPKGSFSTLEIQRTEQGDSAMYLCASSLAEGWIETQYFGPGTRLLVL.

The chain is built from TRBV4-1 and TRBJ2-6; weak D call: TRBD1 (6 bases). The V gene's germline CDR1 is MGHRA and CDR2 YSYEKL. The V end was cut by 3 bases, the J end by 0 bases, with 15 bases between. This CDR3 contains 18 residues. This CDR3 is CASSQGDRFSSGANVLTF. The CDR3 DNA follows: TGCGCCAGCAGCCAGGGCGACAGGTTTAGCTCTGGGGCCAACGTCCTGACTTTC.

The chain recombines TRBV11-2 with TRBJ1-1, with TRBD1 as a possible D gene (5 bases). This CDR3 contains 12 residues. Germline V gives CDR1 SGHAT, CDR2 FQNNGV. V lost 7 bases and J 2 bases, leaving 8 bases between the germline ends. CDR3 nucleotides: TGTGCCAGCAAAGGGGCCAACACTGAAGCTTTCTTT. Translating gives CASKGANTEAFF.

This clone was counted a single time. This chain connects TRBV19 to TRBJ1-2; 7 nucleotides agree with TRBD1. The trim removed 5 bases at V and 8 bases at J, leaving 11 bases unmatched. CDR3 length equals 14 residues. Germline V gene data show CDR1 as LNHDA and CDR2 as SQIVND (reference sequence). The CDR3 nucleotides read TGTGCCAGTAGTCCCGAACTACAGGGGACAGGCTACACCTTC. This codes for CASSPELQGTGYTF.

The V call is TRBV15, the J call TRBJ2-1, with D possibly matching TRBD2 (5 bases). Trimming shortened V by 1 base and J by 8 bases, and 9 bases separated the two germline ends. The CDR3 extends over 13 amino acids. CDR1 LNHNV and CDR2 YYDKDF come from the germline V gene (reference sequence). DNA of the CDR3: TGTGCCACCAGCAGAGCCGGGATCGATGAGCAGTTCTTC. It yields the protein CATSRAGIDEQFF.

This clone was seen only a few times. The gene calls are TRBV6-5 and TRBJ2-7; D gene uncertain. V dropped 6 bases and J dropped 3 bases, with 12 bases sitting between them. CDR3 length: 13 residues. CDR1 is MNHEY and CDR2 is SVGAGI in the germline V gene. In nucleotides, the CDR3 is TGTGCCAGCAGGAAAAATCCGAGCTACGAGCAGTACTTC. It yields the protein CASRKNPSYEQYF.

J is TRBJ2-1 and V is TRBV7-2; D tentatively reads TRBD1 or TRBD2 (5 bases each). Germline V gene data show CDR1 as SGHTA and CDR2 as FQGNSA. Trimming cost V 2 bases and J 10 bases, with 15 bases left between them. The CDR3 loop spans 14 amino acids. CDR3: CASSLRGGSSEQFF. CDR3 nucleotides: TGTGCCAGCAGCTTACGGGGCGGTAGCTCCGAGCAGTTCTTC.

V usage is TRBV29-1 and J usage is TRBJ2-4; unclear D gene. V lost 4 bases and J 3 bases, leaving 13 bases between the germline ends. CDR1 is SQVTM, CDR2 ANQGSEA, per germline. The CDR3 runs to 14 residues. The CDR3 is CSVGSGLFKNIQYF. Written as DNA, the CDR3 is TGCAGCGTTGGATCCGGGCTCTTCAAAAACATTCAGTACTTC.

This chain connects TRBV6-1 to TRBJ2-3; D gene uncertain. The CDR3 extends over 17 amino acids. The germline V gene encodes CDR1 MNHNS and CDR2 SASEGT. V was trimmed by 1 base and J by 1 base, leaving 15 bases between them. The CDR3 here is CASSEEVVRLRTDTQYF. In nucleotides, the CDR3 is TGTGCCAGCAGTGAAGAGGTCGTCAGACTCCGCACAGATACGCAGTATTTT.

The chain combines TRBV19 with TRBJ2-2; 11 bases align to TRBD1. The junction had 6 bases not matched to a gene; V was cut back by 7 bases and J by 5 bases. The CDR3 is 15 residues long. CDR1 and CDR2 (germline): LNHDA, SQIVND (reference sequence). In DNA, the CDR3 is TGTGCCAGTACCCCTGGACAGGGGGCAACCGGGGAGCTGTTTTTT. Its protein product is CASTPGQGATGELFF. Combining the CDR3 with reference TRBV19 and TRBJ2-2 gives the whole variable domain DGGITQSPKYLFRKEGQNVTLSCEQNLNHDAMYWYRQDPGQGLRLIYYSQIVNDFQKGDIAEGYSVSREKKESFPLTVTSAQKNPTAFYLCASTPGQGATGELFFGEGSRLTVL.

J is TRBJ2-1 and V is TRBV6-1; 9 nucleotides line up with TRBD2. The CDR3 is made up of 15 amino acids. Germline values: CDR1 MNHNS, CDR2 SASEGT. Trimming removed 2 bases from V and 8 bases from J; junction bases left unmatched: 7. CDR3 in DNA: TGTGCCAGCAGTGAACGTAGCGGGAGAGGGTATGAGCAGTTCTTC. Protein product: CASSERSGRGYEQFF.

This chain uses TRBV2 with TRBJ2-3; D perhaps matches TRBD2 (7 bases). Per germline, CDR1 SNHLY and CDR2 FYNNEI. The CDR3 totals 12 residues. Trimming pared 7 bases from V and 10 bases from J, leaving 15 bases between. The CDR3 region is CASTGGEGPQYF. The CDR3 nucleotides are TGTGCCAGCACGGGGGGCGAGGGGCCGCAGTATTTT.

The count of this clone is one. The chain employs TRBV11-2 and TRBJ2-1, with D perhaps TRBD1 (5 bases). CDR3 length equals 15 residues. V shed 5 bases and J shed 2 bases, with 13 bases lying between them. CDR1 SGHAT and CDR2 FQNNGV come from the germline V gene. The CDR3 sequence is CASSPGAGPYNEQFF. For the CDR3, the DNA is TGTGCCAGCAGCCCTGGGGCAGGGCCCTACAATGAGCAGTTCTTC.

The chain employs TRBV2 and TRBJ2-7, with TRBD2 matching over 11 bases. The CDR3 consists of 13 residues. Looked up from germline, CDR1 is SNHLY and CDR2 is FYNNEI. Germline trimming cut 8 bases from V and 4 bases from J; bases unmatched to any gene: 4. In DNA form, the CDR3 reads TGTGCCAGCGCTAGCGGGGGGTTTTACGAGCAGTACTTC. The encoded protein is CASASGGFYEQYF. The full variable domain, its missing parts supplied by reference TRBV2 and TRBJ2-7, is EPEVTQTPSHQVTQMGQEVILRCVPISNHLYFYWYRQILGQKVEFLVSFYNNEISEKSEIFDDQFSVERPDGSNFTLKIRSTKLEDSAMYFCASASGGFYEQYFGPGTRLTVT.